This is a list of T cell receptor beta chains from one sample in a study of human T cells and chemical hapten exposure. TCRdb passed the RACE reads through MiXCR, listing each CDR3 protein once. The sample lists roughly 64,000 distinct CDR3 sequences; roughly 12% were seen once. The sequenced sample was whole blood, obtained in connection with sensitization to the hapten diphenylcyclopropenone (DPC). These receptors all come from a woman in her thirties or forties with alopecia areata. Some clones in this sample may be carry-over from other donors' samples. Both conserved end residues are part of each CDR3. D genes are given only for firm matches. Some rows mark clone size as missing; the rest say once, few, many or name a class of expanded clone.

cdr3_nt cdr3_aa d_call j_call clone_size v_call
TGTGCCAGCAGGAATGAAGCCAAAAACATTCAGTACTTC CASRNEAKNIQYF - TRBJ2-4 few TRBV12-3/TRBV12-4
TGTGCCAGCAGTCGAACCGGGACTAGCCTCCGCGAGCAGTACTTC CASSRTGTSLREQYF TRBD2 TRBJ2-7 - TRBV6-5
TGCAGCGTGCGAGCGGGGACCCTCTACGAGCAGTACTTC CSVRAGTLYEQYF TRBD2 TRBJ2-7 few TRBV29-1
TGCAGTGCCGGAACCCCGACCAATGAGCAGTTCTTC CSAGTPTNEQFF - TRBJ2-1 many TRBV20-1
TGTGCCAGCAGCAAAGCAACCACAGATACGCAGTATTTT CASSKATTDTQYF - TRBJ2-3 few TRBV7-9
TGCAGCGTTGATATTGGGCTGAGGACTGAAGCTTTCTTT CSVDIGLRTEAFF - TRBJ1-1 - TRBV29-1
TGCAGCGTTGGGGGGAGTGGACTAGCGGATGAGCAGTTCTTC CSVGGSGLADEQFF TRBD2 TRBJ2-1 - TRBV29-1
TGTGCCACCACTCGTGGGACGAGCACAGATACGCAGTATTTT CATTRGTSTDTQYF - TRBJ2-3 few TRBV6-5
TGCAGCGTTGAAGGGACAGAAGAGACCCAGTACTTC CSVEGTEETQYF - TRBJ2-5 many TRBV29-1
TGCAGTGCTAGCCCCGGGACAGGAGGTGAAAAACTGTTTTTT CSASPGTGGEKLFF TRBD1 TRBJ1-4 many TRBV20-1
TGTGCCAGCAGCTCCGACAGTATTGGGGGCTACACCTTC CASSSDSIGGYTF - TRBJ1-2 few TRBV7-2
TGCGCCAGCAGCCAAGATGGAGGACAGCTAAACTTT CASSQDGGQLNF - TRBJ1-6 many TRBV4-3
TGTGCCAGCAGCGCCGGACAGCGGGAGCAGTACTTC CASSAGQREQYF - TRBJ2-7 - TRBV9
TGTGCCAGCAGTGAAGCGCGAGGTGGGCCCCAGCATTTT CASSEARGGPQHF - TRBJ1-5 many TRBV2
TGTGCCAGCAGCACGGGACTAGCGGGATCGAACACCGGGGAGCTGTTTTTT CASSTGLAGSNTGELFF TRBD2 TRBJ2-2 many TRBV27
TGTGCCAGCATGGGAGATCTTAGCAATCAGCCCCAGCATTTT CASMGDLSNQPQHF - TRBJ1-5 many TRBV4-2
TGTGCCAGCAGCTCAAAGGAAGGCATGAACACTGAAGCTTTCTTT CASSSKEGMNTEAFF - TRBJ1-1 - TRBV11-1
TGTGCCAGCAGTTACCCGGACAGGGGAGCTCAGTACTTC CASSYPDRGAQYF TRBD1 TRBJ2-4 many TRBV6-6
TGCGCCAGCAGCCGCATGGGTGGCAATCAGCCCCAGCATTTT CASSRMGGNQPQHF - TRBJ1-5 - TRBV5-1
TGTGCCAGCAGCCTACTAGCGGGAGATGAGACCCAGTACTTC CASSLLAGDETQYF TRBD2 TRBJ2-5 many TRBV28
TGTGCCAGCAGCTTAGACTTTCTGAGCGTTACCTTC CASSLDFLSVTF - TRBJ1-2 - TRBV11-2
TGTGCCATCAGTGAGTCCGGGACGGAGTTCTTC CAISESGTEFF - TRBJ2-1 - TRBV10-3
TGTGCCAGCTCACCACCCGCAGGGTCCGATACGCAGTATTTT CASSPPAGSDTQYF - TRBJ2-3 many TRBV18
TGTGCCAGCAGCCTCCAGTCCGGGGGTGGGCAGTTCTTC CASSLQSGGGQFF - TRBJ2-1 - TRBV5-4
TGTGCCAGCAGCTCCCTGCCTAGCGGTCGTGGGGATACGCAGTATTTT CASSSLPSGRGDTQYF TRBD2 TRBJ2-3 - TRBV11-2
TGTGTCAGCGGGTATACTAGTGAGCAGTTCTTC CVSGYTSEQFF - TRBJ2-1 - TRBV28
TGCAGTGCTAGAGTGACTGGGAAACCTCAGCCCCAGCATTTT CSARVTGKPQPQHF - TRBJ1-5 - TRBV20-1
TGTGCCAGCAGCTTGGACAGAGAGTGGGATTTT CASSLDREWDF - TRBJ1-4 many TRBV5-5
TGTGCCAGCAGCCCAACAGTAACAGATACGCAGTATTTT CASSPTVTDTQYF - TRBJ2-3 few TRBV7-7
TGCAGTGCTATACGGGACCTCCGATCCTACAATGAGCAGTTCTTC CSAIRDLRSYNEQFF - TRBJ2-1 many TRBV20-1
TGTGCCAGCAGCCGCAGACGGACAGGGGCAGATACGCAGTATTTT CASSRRRTGADTQYF TRBD1 TRBJ2-3 many TRBV14
TGCGCCAGCAGCCAGGGACCAACTAGCACAGATACGCAGTATTTT CASSQGPTSTDTQYF - TRBJ2-3 few TRBV5-1
TGCGCCAGCAGCCAAGTGGGGGACGTGACCCCTCATGAGCAGTTCTTC CASSQVGDVTPHEQFF - TRBJ2-1 many TRBV4-3
TGTGCCAGCAGCACGGGACAGGCAGACACCAGGGAGCTGTTTTTT CASSTGQADTRELFF TRBD1 TRBJ2-2 few TRBV6-2/TRBV6-3
TGCGCCAGCTTCGACGGGGTCTACGAGCAGTACTTC CASFDGVYEQYF - TRBJ2-7 once TRBV5-1
TGCAGTGCGCCCGGGTCCGGAGGAGAGACCCAGTACTTC CSAPGSGGETQYF - TRBJ2-5 - TRBV20-1
TGTGCCAGCAGTTTACCCCCAGTTAATGAGCAGTTCTTC CASSLPPVNEQFF - TRBJ2-1 few TRBV28
TGTGCCAGCAGTGCACAGGGACGGCAAGAGACCCAGTACTTC CASSAQGRQETQYF - TRBJ2-5 - TRBV6-1
TGTGCCAGCAGCTTAGCTGGACAGGGGGCCTACGAGCAGTACTTC CASSLAGQGAYEQYF TRBD1 TRBJ2-7 many TRBV7-6
TGTGCCAGCTCACCCGGCCCCATATTAAGCCACGAGCAGTACTTC CASSPGPILSHEQYF - TRBJ2-7 - TRBV18
TGTGCCAGCTTAATACAGGGGGCGCACGGGGCCAACGTCCTGACTTTC CASLIQGAHGANVLTF TRBD1 TRBJ2-6 few TRBV18
TGTGCCAGCAGCTCAGGGACAGCTAACACTGAAGCTTTCTTT CASSSGTANTEAFF TRBD1 TRBJ1-1 - TRBV7-8
TGTGCCAGCAGTCGACCCGGCGCGCGGGGTCCCAATGAGCAGTTCTTC CASSRPGARGPNEQFF - TRBJ2-1 - TRBV2
TGCGCCAGCAGCTTGGGCGGGCTAGCGGGAGTTATAAATGAGCAGTTCTTC CASSLGGLAGVINEQFF TRBD2 TRBJ2-1 - TRBV5-1
TGTGCCTGGAGTTACGGACAGTTCGGGGTTAGGGGGCAGTATTTT CAWSYGQFGVRGQYF - TRBJ2-3 - TRBV30
TGTGCCAGCAGCATAGGGGGACAGATGAACACTGAAGCTTTCTTT CASSIGGQMNTEAFF TRBD1 TRBJ1-1 few TRBV7-2
TGCAGTGCGCTAGCAGGGGGCGCCGGCTATGGCTACACCTTC CSALAGGAGYGYTF TRBD1 TRBJ1-2 - TRBV20-1
TGCGCCAGCAGTCTCGGACAGGGGCCGCCCTACGAGCAGTACTTC CASSLGQGPPYEQYF TRBD1 TRBJ2-7 many TRBV10-1
TGTGCCAGCAGCCCGACGACTAGCGGGGGGTTTAATGAGCAGTTCTTC CASSPTTSGGFNEQFF TRBD2 TRBJ2-1 many TRBV7-8
TGTGCCAGCTCACCGTCCAGGAACTACGAGCAGTACTTC CASSPSRNYEQYF - TRBJ2-7 - TRBV18
TGTGCCAGCAGCCCCATGAGGGGGAACAATGAGCAGTTCTTC CASSPMRGNNEQFF - TRBJ2-1 many TRBV7-3
TGTGCCAGCAGCTTGCTGCTAGCGGACACCGGGGAGCTGTTTTTT CASSLLLADTGELFF TRBD2 TRBJ2-2 many TRBV5-5
TGTGCCAGCAGTTATTCCGGGACCTACACAGATACGCAGTATTTT CASSYSGTYTDTQYF - TRBJ2-3 - TRBV27
TGTGCCAGCAGCCATTCCAAAGGGAGTAGGCCCCAAGAGACCCAGTACTTC CASSHSKGSRPQETQYF - TRBJ2-5 - TRBV4-2
TGCAGCGTTGATGGTAGTAGCGGGAGTGGGGAGACCCAGTACTTC CSVDGSSGSGETQYF TRBD2 TRBJ2-5 many TRBV29-1
TGTGCCAGCAGTTCCGTCCCCGATCTAGCGGGGGGGCGAAAGACCCAGTACTTC CASSSVPDLAGGRKTQYF TRBD2 TRBJ2-5 many TRBV6-6